This T cell receptor (beta chain) was documented in a study of blood T cells in healthy people across ages. General study results and limits: Strong correlation linked observed beta diversity and percent naive T cells. Naive CD4+ cell counts and diversity both ran higher in long-lived than in aged donors.

The CDR3 is 15 amino acids. The use of a sample-barcoded 5' primer and a J-beta primer mix characterized a second PCR of roughly 6 to 11 cycles. TCRdb recomputed calls from the 5' RACE reads with MiXCR, one row per CDR3 protein. The sample lists 590,000 or so distinct CDR3 sequences, about 30% seen once, with more than 15% in the top ten. The study recruited healthy Caucasian donors from Russia who were aged about 6 to 90. Total RNA extraction produced at least 6 micrograms (per sample) for the study. This clonotype was seen once. What it recognizes is unknown. A read error may account for a junction end that differs from germline.

The sequence was obtained from a woman of 80 years or more in good health. The V call is TRBV12-3 or TRBV12-4, the J call TRBJ1-3; no reliable D call. The sequenced sample consisted of blood. The CDR3 protein is CASSLRGTAGSTIYF. The CDR3 DNA is TGTGCCAGCAGTCTGCGGGGAACGGCTGGAAGCACCATATATTTT.